The 15 T cell receptor beta chains below all came from one sample that was sequenced in a study of T cells in Graves' hyperthyroidism and ophthalmopathy. Amplification targeted TCR beta CDR3 regions from RNA transcripts. The HTBI primer set drove a first-round RT-PCR of the TCR CDR3. TCRdb used MiXCR to reprocess the multiplex PCR reads, holding one entry per CDR3 protein. In the table there are around 530,000 distinct CDR3 sequences, roughly a sixth of which are singletons. Sequenced material: blood. The receptors were sampled from a woman between 18 and 29 years old with Graves' ophthalmopathy.

The chain links TRBV19 to TRBJ2-5; a weak D match, TRBD2 (7 bases). Trimming took off 3 bases at V and 5 bases at J, with 22 bases between the two ends. The germline CDR1 and CDR2 sequences are LNHDA and SQIVND (reference sequence). The CDR3 is 17 amino acids. CDR3 sequence: CASSIGRGGGPGETQYF. DNA for the CDR3: TGTGCCAGTAGTATTGGTCGAGGGGGAGGGCCAGGGGAGACCCAGTACTTC.

The rearrangement uses TRBV28 and TRBJ1-4; no clear D. The CDR3 extends over 13 amino acids. Germline lookup yields CDR1 MDHEN and CDR2 SYDVKM. V dropped 11 bases and J dropped 4 bases, with 14 bases sitting between them. CDR3 DNA: TGTGCCGCGGAGGAGATGAGTAATGAAAAACTGTTTTTT. Protein: CAAEEMSNEKLFF. Complete variable domain (other parts from reference TRBV28 and TRBJ1-4): DVKVTQSSRYLVKRTGEKVFLECVQDMDHENMFWYRQDPGLGLRLIYFSYDVKMKEKGDIPEGYSVSREKKERFSLILESASTNQTSMYLCAAEEMSNEKLFFGSGTQLSVL.

This clonotype was counted only a few times. The rearrangement links TRBV6-5 to TRBJ1-3, with TRBD1 identical over 7 bases. The CDR3 covers 16 residues. Trimming removed 6 bases from V and 0 bases from J; junction bases left unmatched: 8. In germline, CDR1 is MNHEY, CDR2 SVGAGI. Here the CDR3 DNA reads TGTGCCAGCAGCCCTAACAGGGGTATCTCTGGAAACACCATATATTTT. This translates into CASSPNRGISGNTIYF.

This clonotype has at least ten counts. The V call is TRBV20-1, the J call TRBJ2-7, with 10 bases aligning to TRBD2. V was pared by 0 bases and J by 3 bases, with 5 bases of the junction left unmatched. Germline assignment: CDR1 DFQATT and CDR2 SNEGSKA (reference sequence). The length of the CDR3 is 15 residues. CDR3 region: CSARDSASGGYEQYF. For the CDR3, the DNA is TGCAGTGCTAGAGATTCGGCTAGCGGGGGCTACGAGCAGTACTTC.

The table lists this clonotype with many counts. The chain is built from TRBV12-3 or TRBV12-4 and TRBJ2-7; 11 bases match TRBD2. The CDR3 loop spans 13 amino acids. The J segment lost 2 bases and the V segment lost 7 bases, leaving 1 base of the junction unmatched. Here the CDR3 reads CASTTSGTYEQYF. In DNA form, the CDR3 reads TGTGCCAGCACGACTAGCGGGACCTACGAGCAGTACTTC.

In its sample, this clonotype was seen many times. This chain links TRBV5-1 with TRBJ2-1, with 7 bases identical to TRBD2. Losses at the gene ends were 4 bases for V and 3 bases for J; bases not matched to a gene: 10. Per germline, CDR1 SGHRS and CDR2 YFSETQ. CDR3 length: 16 residues. The CDR3 reads CASSVTGTNNYNEQFF. The DNA of the CDR3 is TGCGCCAGCAGCGTCACCGGGACTAATAACTACAATGAGCAGTTCTTC.

In its sample, this clonotype was seen many times. The rearrangement joins TRBV27 to TRBJ2-1; 12 bases match TRBD2. Germline-derived CDR1 and CDR2 are MNHEY and SMNVEV (reference sequence). The length of the CDR3 is 15 residues. J was trimmed by 5 bases and V by 7 bases; bases with no gene match: 6. In nucleotides, the CDR3 is TGTGCCAGCACCCTCCTAGCGGGAGGGCACAATGAGCAGTTCTTC. It translates to CASTLLAGGHNEQFF.

Ten or more counts support this clonotype. The V and J genes are TRBV5-1 and TRBJ2-1; 9 bases line up with TRBD1. J was trimmed by 7 bases and V by 4 bases; bases with no gene match: 15. The CDR3 is 17 residues long. CDR1 and CDR2 (germline): SGHRS, YFSETQ. In nucleotides, the CDR3 is TGCGCCAGCAGCCACGGACAGGGGCCGGAGTTTGGGAATGAGCAGTTCTTC. Protein product: CASSHGQGPEFGNEQFF.

This clonotype was seen a handful of times. The rearrangement uses TRBV28 and TRBJ2-7, with D perhaps being TRBD1 or TRBD2 (5 bases each). CDR1 is MDHEN and CDR2 is SYDVKM in the germline V gene. Trimming removed 6 bases from V and 4 bases from J, with 19 bases in between. The CDR3 is 15 amino acids. The CDR3 region has the DNA TGTGCCAGCAGCCCGCCCCGGGACCCGCGGTACGAGCAGTACTTC. This translates into CASSPPRDPRYEQYF.

This clonotype came up a few times. The genes are TRBV7-3 and TRBJ2-5, with 10 nucleotides matching TRBD1. Germline CDR1 and CDR2: SGHTA and FQGTGA. The CDR3 length is 15 residues. Trimming at V came to 5 bases and at J to 5 bases, leaving 8 bases not matched to a gene. The CDR3 sequence is CASSPTGQGRETQYF. CDR3 sequence (DNA): TGTGCCAGCAGCCCGACGGGACAGGGGCGGGAGACCCAGTACTTC.

Turning to this clonotype: A read error may explain this, as a much larger clone is one base away. This chain's CDR3 is CASSDRETQYF. For the CDR3, the DNA is TGTGCCAGCAGTGATCGGGAGACCCAGTACTTC. This chain connects TRBV27 to TRBJ2-5; D gene unclear. The V end was cut by 5 bases, the J end by 5 bases, with 6 bases between. The CDR3 consists of 11 residues. Germline V gives CDR1 MNHEY, CDR2 SMNVEV (reference sequence).

This clonotype was observed a handful of times. The gene calls are TRBV4-1 and TRBJ2-3, with D unclear. V lost 6 bases and J lost 9, with 16 bases in between. The CDR3 totals 13 residues. Germline CDR1 MGHRA, CDR2 YSYEKL. The CDR3 here is CASSPRWVRTQYF. The DNA for the CDR3 is TGCGCCAGCAGTCCGAGATGGGTGCGGACGCAGTATTTT.

This clonotype was seen ten or more times. This chain joins TRBV20-1 and TRBJ1-1; D gene ambiguous. The CDR3 has 14 amino acids. V lost 3 bases to trimming and J lost 4 bases, with 15 bases between them. Germline V gene sequence: CDR1 DFQATT, CDR2 SNEGSKA (reference sequence). The CDR3 reads CSASLSSRGTEAFF. As DNA, the CDR3 is TGCAGTGCTAGTTTGAGCTCCCGGGGCACTGAAGCTTTCTTT.

This clonotype has a count of ten or more. V gene TRBV5-5 combines with J gene TRBJ2-7; TRBD1 matches 8 bases. V shed 4 bases, J shed 3 bases, and the junction held 6 bases outside the gene matches. The V gene's germline CDR1 is SGHKS and CDR2 YYEKEE (reference sequence). The CDR3 loop spans 14 amino acids. In nucleotides, the CDR3 is TGTGCCAGCAGCCCTCGGGACAGGATCTACGAGCAGTACTTC. Translating it yields CASSPRDRIYEQYF.

This clonotype was picked up many times. This chain connects TRBV30 to TRBJ1-5, with D unclear. Germline V gene lookup returns CDR1 GTSNPN and CDR2 SVGIG (reference sequence). Trimming left V 0 bases short and J 3 bases short, with 9 bases between. The CDR3 extends over 14 amino acids. CDR3 in amino acids: CAWSVTGNNQPQHF. CDR3 nucleotides: TGTGCCTGGAGTGTAACCGGGAACAATCAGCCCCAGCATTTT.